This TCR beta chain is drawn from a study of blood T cell repertoires in COVID-19. Per the authors' pipeline: The assay estimated nucleated cells by amplifying reference gene primers. Here immunoSEQ multiplex PCR was the method, and the copy in TCRdb shows in-frame clones only, minus some. V and J calls and clone size follow that table, whereas D and trimming were derived from the DNA. The data hold approximately 200,000 clones, with around 79% observed a single time. CDR3 length: 12 residues. From germline, CDR1 is MDHEN and CDR2 SYDVKM. The V segment lost 9 bases and the J segment 4 bases; nucleotides outside the gene matches: 4.

The chain uses TRBV28 and TRBJ1-2; 8 nucleotides line up with TRBD1. Material: peripheral blood. This TCR was recovered from a man aged 60-69 years with active or convalescent COVID-19. The CDR3 protein is CASWTGSYGYTF. The DNA of the CDR3 is TGTGCCAGTTGGACAGGGAGCTATGGCTACACCTTC.